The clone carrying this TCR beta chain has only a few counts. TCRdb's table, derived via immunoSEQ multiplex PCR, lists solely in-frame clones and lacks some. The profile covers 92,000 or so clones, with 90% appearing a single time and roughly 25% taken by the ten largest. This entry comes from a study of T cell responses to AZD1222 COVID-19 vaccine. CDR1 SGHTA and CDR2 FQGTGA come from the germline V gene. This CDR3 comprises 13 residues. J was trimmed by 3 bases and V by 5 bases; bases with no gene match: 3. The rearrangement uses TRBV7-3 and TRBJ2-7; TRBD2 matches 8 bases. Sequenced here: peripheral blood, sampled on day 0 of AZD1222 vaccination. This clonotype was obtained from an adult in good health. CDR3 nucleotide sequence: TGTGCCAGCAGCCCGGGACTAGGCTACGAGCAGTACTTC. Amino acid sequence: CASSPGLGYEQYF.